This T cell receptor (beta chain) emerged from a study of T cells in Graves' hyperthyroidism and ophthalmopathy. Study-level points and caveats: Blood shared most expanded thyroid clonotypes above 0.001.

This clonotype was counted many times. What it binds is not known. Amplified TCR beta CDR3 regions derived from RNA transcripts. The primer set for the first-round RT-PCR of the TCR CDR3 was HTBI. TCRdb reprocessed the multiplex PCR reads with MiXCR, giving one entry per CDR3 protein. The sample includes roughly 630,000 distinct CDR3 sequences, approximately 14% of them seen just once. Using around 10 ml of fresh peripheral blood, PBMCs were prepared. The CDR3 sequence is 14 residues long. The germline V and J ends were trimmed by 3 bases and 2 bases, with 11 bases remaining between them. Per the germline V gene, CDR1 is SEHNR and CDR2 is FQNEAQ (reference sequence).

The chain recombines TRBV7-9 with TRBJ2-7; D may be TRBD1 (6 bases). The sequence was obtained from a woman in her thirties with Graves' hyperthyroidism. The material sequenced was blood. CDR3 bases: TGTGCCAGCAGCTTCAGGACAGAAACCTACGAGCAGTACTTC. It encodes CASSFRTETYEQYF.